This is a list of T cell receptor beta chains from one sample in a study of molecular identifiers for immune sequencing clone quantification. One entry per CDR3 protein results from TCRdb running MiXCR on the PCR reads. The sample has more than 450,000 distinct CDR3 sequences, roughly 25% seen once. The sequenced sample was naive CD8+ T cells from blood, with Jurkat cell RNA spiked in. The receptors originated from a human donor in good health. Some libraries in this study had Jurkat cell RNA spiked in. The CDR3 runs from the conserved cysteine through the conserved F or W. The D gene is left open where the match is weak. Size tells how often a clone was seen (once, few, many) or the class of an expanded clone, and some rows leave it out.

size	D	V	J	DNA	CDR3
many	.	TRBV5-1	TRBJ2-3	TGCGCCAGCAGCGCCGGGGTCAAAGATACGCAGTATTTT	CASSAGVKDTQYF
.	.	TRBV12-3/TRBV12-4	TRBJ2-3	TGTGCCAGCAGTTTAGCGCAGGGGGGCAGCACAGATACGCAGTATTTT	CASSLAQGGSTDTQYF
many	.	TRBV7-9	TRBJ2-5	TGTGCCAGCAGCTCATCAAGACCAGGGCTCGGAGAGACCCAGTACTTC	CASSSSRPGLGETQYF
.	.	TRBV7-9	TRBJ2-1	TGTGCCAGCAGCTTCTCGGGCAGACTAGCCTACAATGAGCAGTTCTTC	CASSFSGRLAYNEQFF
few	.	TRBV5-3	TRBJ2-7	TGTGCCAGCAGCTTGGCCGTGGGGACGTGGAATACCTACGAGCAGTACTTC	CASSLAVGTWNTYEQYF
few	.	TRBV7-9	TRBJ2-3	TGTGCCAGCGTAGAGGAGTTACAGCCGGATACGCAGTATTTT	CASVEELQPDTQYF
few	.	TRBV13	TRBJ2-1	TGTGCCAGCAGCCCCGGGGACTTCCAGGGTGAGCAGTTCTTC	CASSPGDFQGEQFF
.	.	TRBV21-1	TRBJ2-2	TGTGCCAGCAGCAAAGCGCGGAGACCTACGAACACCGGGGAGCTGTTTTTT	CASSKARRPTNTGELFF
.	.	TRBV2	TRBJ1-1	TGTGCCAGTGATGACAGTAACACTGAAGCTTTCTTT	CASDDSNTEAFF
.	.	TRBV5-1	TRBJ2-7	TGCGCCAGCAGCTCTGACTGGGACTACGAGCAGTACTTC	CASSSDWDYEQYF
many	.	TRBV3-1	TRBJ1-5	TGTGCCAGCAGCCAAAAACGGGGAGAGGGCAATCAGCCCCAGCATTTT	CASSQKRGEGNQPQHF
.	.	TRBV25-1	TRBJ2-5	TGTGCCAGCAGTGAATCGGCTGTACGCTGGGGTCAGGAGACCCAGTACTTC	CASSESAVRWGQETQYF
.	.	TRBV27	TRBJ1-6	TGTGCCAGCAGTTTATCGATGGCGTCGGGTAATTCACCCCTCCACTTT	CASSLSMASGNSPLHF
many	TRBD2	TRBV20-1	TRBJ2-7	TGCAGTGCAATCCCGCGGGGGGAAGCCTACGAGCAGTACTTC	CSAIPRGEAYEQYF
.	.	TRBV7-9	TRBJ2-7	TGTGCCAGCGCGGGTATCCCCTACGAGCGGTACTTC	CASAGIPYERYF
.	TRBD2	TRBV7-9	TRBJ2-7	TGTGCCAGCAGCTTAGCGGGCGGGAGTACCAACGAGCAGTACTTC	CASSLAGGSTNEQYF
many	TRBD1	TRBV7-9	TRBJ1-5	TGTGCCAGCAGCCCAGGGGGCTTTGGTCAGCCCCAGCATTTT	CASSPGGFGQPQHF
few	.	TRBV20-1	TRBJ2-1	TGCAGTGCTAGCCGGGTAAACGCGAACAATGAGCAGTTCTTC	CSASRVNANNEQFF
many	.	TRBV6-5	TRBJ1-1	TGTGCCAGCAGTTTGGCGGGGGCAGACACTGAAGCTTTCTTT	CASSLAGADTEAFF
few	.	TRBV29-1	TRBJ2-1	TGCAGCGTTGAAGGATTACCAGCGGCCAATGAGCAGTTCTTC	CSVEGLPAANEQFF
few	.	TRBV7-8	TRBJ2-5	TGTGCCAGCAGCTCCCGAATCCTGGAGTCGGGGACCCAGTACTTC	CASSSRILESGTQYF
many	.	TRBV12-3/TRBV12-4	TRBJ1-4	TGTGCCAGCAGTTTCCCGGGAAATGAAAAACTGTTTTTT	CASSFPGNEKLFF
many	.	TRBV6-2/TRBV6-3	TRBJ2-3	TGTGCCAGCAGGCCGGTCGGCAGGGAGAACACAGATACGCAGTATTTT	CASRPVGRENTDTQYF
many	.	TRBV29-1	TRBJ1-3	TGCAGCGCAGTGGGACATTCATTCGCTGGAAACACCATATATTTT	CSAVGHSFAGNTIYF
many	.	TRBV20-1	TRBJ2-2	TGCAGTGCTAGGCGCGCGAACACCGGGGAGCTGTTTTTT	CSARRANTGELFF
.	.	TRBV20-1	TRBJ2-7	TGCAGTGCCAGCGGTCCCCAGGAATACTACGAGCAGTACTTC	CSASGPQEYYEQYF
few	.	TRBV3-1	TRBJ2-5	TGTGCCAGCAGGTTGGCCGGGGAAGCCCAAGAGACCCAGTACTTC	CASRLAGEAQETQYF
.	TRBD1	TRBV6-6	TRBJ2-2	TGTGCCAGCAGTTACACGGGGACAGGGAGGTCCGGGGAGCTGTTTTTT	CASSYTGTGRSGELFF
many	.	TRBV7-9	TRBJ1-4	TGTGCCAGCAGTATAGGGCCTAATAATGAAAAACTGTTTTTT	CASSIGPNNEKLFF
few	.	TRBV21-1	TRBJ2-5	TGTGCCAGCACCAAGGGGGAAGAGGGAGAGACCCAGTACTTC	CASTKGEEGETQYF
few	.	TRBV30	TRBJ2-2	TGTGCCTGGTCAGACGGGAGTGGGGCCGGGGAGCTGTTTTTT	CAWSDGSGAGELFF
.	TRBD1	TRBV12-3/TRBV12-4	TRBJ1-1	TGTGCCAACAGTTCGACAGGGGGCGACACTGAAGCTTTCTTT	CANSSTGGDTEAFF
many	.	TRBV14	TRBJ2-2	TGTGCCAGCAGCCACACCTACACCGGAGCGAACACCGGGGAGCTGTTTTTT	CASSHTYTGANTGELFF
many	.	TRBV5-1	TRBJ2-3	TGCGCCAGCAGCTTGTCGTTCGGCGGGGCAGATACGCAGTATTTT	CASSLSFGGADTQYF
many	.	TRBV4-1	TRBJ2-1	TGCGCCAGCAGCCAAGACAGGGTTAGCGACAATGAGCAGTTCTTC	CASSQDRVSDNEQFF
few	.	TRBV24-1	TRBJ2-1	TGTGCCACCAGTCAGGCCTATGAGCAGTTCTTC	CATSQAYEQFF
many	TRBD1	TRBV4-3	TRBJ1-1	TGCGCCAGCAGCCAAGAACGACAGGGAGCAGGGACTGAAGCTTTCTTT	CASSQERQGAGTEAFF
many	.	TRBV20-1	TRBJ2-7	TGCAGTGCTAGGAGGGGGGGCTCCTACGAGCAGTACTTC	CSARRGGSYEQYF
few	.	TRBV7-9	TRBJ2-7	TGTGCCAGCAGCCCAGTCCAAGGGGCCTACGAGCAGTACTTC	CASSPVQGAYEQYF
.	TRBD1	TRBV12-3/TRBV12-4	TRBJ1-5	TGTGCCAGCAGAACCGGGACAGGGCTGGAGCAGCCCCAGCATTTT	CASRTGTGLEQPQHF
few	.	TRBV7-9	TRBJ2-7	TGTGCCAGCAGCCCTCGGGACACGTCAAATCACGAGCAGTACTTC	CASSPRDTSNHEQYF
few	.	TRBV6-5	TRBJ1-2	TGTGCCAGCAGTTACGGGGCAGGGTCTAACTATGGCTACACCTTC	CASSYGAGSNYGYTF
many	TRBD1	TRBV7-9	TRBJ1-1	TGTGCCAGCAGCTCTCCGCCGGGACAGGGAACCAACACTGAAGCTTTCTTT	CASSSPPGQGTNTEAFF
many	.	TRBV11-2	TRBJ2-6	TGTGCCAGCAGCTTCGAGTCTGGGGCCAACGTCCTGACTTTC	CASSFESGANVLTF
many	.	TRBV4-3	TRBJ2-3	TGCGCCAGCAGCCAAGACGAGGGGGTAGATACGCAGTATTTT	CASSQDEGVDTQYF
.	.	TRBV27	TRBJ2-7	TGTGCCAGCCTCAGGGCCACAGTGATGTACTTC	CASLRATVMYF
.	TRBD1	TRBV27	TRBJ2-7	TGTGCCAGCAGTTTGGGTGCTGGGACAGGGTTCTACGAGCAGTACTTC	CASSLGAGTGFYEQYF
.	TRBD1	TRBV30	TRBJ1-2	TGTGCCTGGAGGGGACAGGCCGTGTCGGATGGCTACACCTTC	CAWRGQAVSDGYTF
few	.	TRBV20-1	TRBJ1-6	TGCAGTGCTAGAGATCGAGGGGGAATTCCCTCCTATAATTCACCCCTCCACTTT	CSARDRGGIPSYNSPLHF
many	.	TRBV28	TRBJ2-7	TGTGCCAGCAATGAGCCGAACTACGAGCAGTACTTC	CASNEPNYEQYF
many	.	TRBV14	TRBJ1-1	TGTGCCAGCAGCCAATACGGGGGGCGGACTGAAGCTTTCTTT	CASSQYGGRTEAFF
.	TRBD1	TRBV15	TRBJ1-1	TGTGCCACCAGCCCTAGACAGGGCGTAATGGAAGCTTTCTTT	CATSPRQGVMEAFF
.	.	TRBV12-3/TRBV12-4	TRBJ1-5	TGTGCCAGCAGCCCCGGGGGGTGGGGGGACAATCAGCCCCAGCATTTT	CASSPGGWGDNQPQHF
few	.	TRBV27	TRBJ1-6	TGTGCCAGCAGTGTGGCAGGGGCTTCCTATAATTCACCCCTCCACTTT	CASSVAGASYNSPLHF
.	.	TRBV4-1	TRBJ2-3	TGCGCCAGCAGCCAACCCTCCTCAGGGCTAAGCACAGATACGCAGTATTTT	CASSQPSSGLSTDTQYF
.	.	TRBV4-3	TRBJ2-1	TGCGCCAGCAGCCAAGATCTTGCACCGTCCTACAATGAGCAGTTCTTC	CASSQDLAPSYNEQFF
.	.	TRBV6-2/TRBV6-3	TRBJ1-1	TGTACCAGCAGTTACTCCACGGACCTCGGAAACACTGAAGCTTTCTTT	CTSSYSTDLGNTEAFF
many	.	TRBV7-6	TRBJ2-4	TGTGCCAGCAGCTTAGGTGACAACCCAGGGAACATTCAGTACTTC	CASSLGDNPGNIQYF
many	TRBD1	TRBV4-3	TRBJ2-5	TGCGCCAGCAGCCAAGGCAGGGGGTACCAAGAGACCCAGTACTTC	CASSQGRGYQETQYF
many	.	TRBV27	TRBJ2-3	TGTGCCAGCAGTTTTGGAGGAGGAGATACGCAGTATTTT	CASSFGGGDTQYF